Below, 6 T cell receptor beta chains from the same sample are listed, as sequenced in a study of blood T cell repertoires in COVID-19. The protocol was immunoSEQ multiplex PCR, while the TCRdb copy is restricted to in-frame clones and leaves out a portion. The sample lists around 200,000 clones, 87% seen once, with 10% to 13% in the top ten. Input material: PBMCs or T cells enriched from blood (not recorded which). These receptors originate from a man younger than 35 with acute COVID-19.

The rearrangement uses TRBV28 and TRBJ1-2, with no clear D. The CDR3 runs to 11 residues. Trimming removed 9 bases from V and 5 bases from J, with 10 bases in between. Germline V gene data show CDR1 as MDHEN and CDR2 as SYDVKM. CDR3 nucleotide sequence: TGTGCCAGTGCGTCAGGATATGGCTACACCTTC. It is translated as CASASGYGYTF.

The gene calls are TRBV28 and TRBJ1-5, with TRBD1 matching over 10 bases. V shed 5 bases, J shed 1 base, and the junction held 14 bases outside the gene matches. Germline V gene lookup returns CDR1 MDHEN and CDR2 SYDVKM. The CDR3 extends over 19 amino acids. The CDR3 is CASSRRDRGRPGSNQPQHF. The CDR3 region has the DNA TGTGCCAGCAGTAGGAGGGACAGGGGTCGCCCTGGGAGCAATCAGCCCCAGCATTTT.

The chain recombines TRBV6-5 with TRBJ2-7; 7 bases map to TRBD1. This CDR3 comprises 14 residues. The germline gives CDR1 MNHEY, CDR2 SVGAGI. V was clipped by 4 bases and J by 7 bases; unmatched bases: 10. CDR3 region: CASSLGGGGGEQYF. CDR3 DNA sequence: TGTGCCAGCAGTTTAGGGGGCGGTGGTGGAGAGCAGTACTTC.

The V and J genes are TRBV6-5 and TRBJ2-5, with a weak D call TRBD1 (8 bases). The CDR3 length is 14 residues. Germline V lookup: CDR1 MNHEY, CDR2 SVGAGI. V was pared by 7 bases and J by 5 bases, with 17 bases between. CDR3 coding DNA: TGTGCCAGCACAGGACAGGGAGGGTGGGAGACCCAGTACTTC. Its translation: CASTGQGGWETQYF.

This clone was detected once. The rearrangement joins TRBV7-9 to TRBJ2-1, with 9 nucleotides matching TRBD2. Trimming took 6 bases from V and 5 from J; bases not matched to a gene: 8. Germline CDR1 reads SEHNR; CDR2 reads FQNEAQ (reference sequence). The CDR3 loop spans 15 amino acids. CDR3 sequence (DNA): TGTGCCAGCAGTCCAAGCGGGAGGATAAACAATGAGCAGTTCTTC. Translation: CASSPSGRINNEQFF.

The chain uses TRBV19 and TRBJ1-2, with 9 bases matching TRBD1. This CDR3 is 12 amino acids long. Germline V gene sequence: CDR1 LNHDA, CDR2 SQIVND (reference sequence). The V segment lost 5 bases and the J segment 8 bases; nucleotides outside the gene matches: 3. CDR3 nucleotides: TGTGCCAGTAGTCCCGACAGGGGGGGCTACACCTTC. It specifies CASSPDRGGYTF.